A single TCR beta chain is shown here with its context. As processed by the authors: Quantification of nucleated cells was approximated via reference gene primer amplification. Profiling relied on immunoSEQ multiplex PCR, and the TCRdb table lists in-frame clones only, not all of them. That table supplies the V and J calls and clone size; D and trimming were determined from the DNA. The sample lists under 200,000 clones; 80% to 95% were seen once. The sample originates from a study of blood T cell repertoires in COVID-19. Study in general: The study drew acute and convalescent COVID-19 samples from the United States, Italy and Spain. In each case, the material was cDNA or gDNA derived from T cells, B-cell-depleted T cells, or PBMCs.

Per germline, CDR1 WSHSY and CDR2 SAAADI. Trimming shortened V by 2 bases and J by 4 bases, and 6 bases separated the two germline ends. The CDR3 is 14 amino acids. The chain carries TRBV10-2 and TRBJ1-6; the D is unclear. The material sequenced was peripheral blood. The sequence was collected from a man aged 45-60 years with acute or convalescent COVID-19. The CDR3 spells CASSETEYNSPLHF. The CDR3 nucleotides are TGCGCCAGCAGTGAGACAGAATATAATTCACCCCTCCACTTT.